Below, one TCR beta chain is given with its context. The method was immunoSEQ multiplex PCR; TCRdb's version includes in-frame clones alone and lacks a portion of them. The table has under 100,000 clones, about 90% seen once. The sample comes from a study of blood T cell repertoires in COVID-19. For the study at large: From T cells, B-cell-depleted T cells, or PBMCs came the material, which was cDNA or gDNA.

The germline CDR1 and CDR2 sequences are SSHAT and FNYEAQ (reference sequence). Trimming shortened V by 8 bases and J by 8 bases, and 22 bases separated the two germline ends. The CDR3 runs 15 residues. The origin of this receptor is a man aged 45-65 years with active COVID-19. The sequenced material came from peripheral blood. The chain uses TRBV7-7 and TRBJ2-1; possible D gene TRBD2, 5 bases. CDR3 nucleotides: TGTGCCAGCTCAGCTTATCGGGAAGGTGTCGATGAGCAGTTCTTC. It yields the protein CASSAYREGVDEQFF.